Below, 15 T cell receptor beta chains from the same sample are listed, as sequenced in a study of graft-versus-host responses after intestinal transplantation. TCRdb's table, derived via immunoSEQ multiplex PCR, lists solely in-frame clones and lacks some. The sample carries some 23,000 clones, roughly four fifths recorded once. These receptors' antigens are unknown. The sample was unstimulated CD8+ T cells sorted from spleen or lymph node cells, taken before transplant. The source is a human donor who was the organ donor for an intestinal transplant.

The count of this clone is one. The chain carries TRBV5-8 and TRBJ1-4; D unclear. Trimming cost V 4 bases and J 4 bases, with 11 bases left between them. Germline V gene data show CDR1 as SGHTS and CDR2 as YDEGEE. This CDR3 is built from 14 residues. DNA of the CDR3: TGTGCCAGCAGCACCGGTGGGCTTAATGAAAAACTGTTTTTT. Its translation is CASSTGGLNEKLFF.

The chain combines TRBV6-5 with TRBJ1-5, with a possible D match to TRBD1 (6 bases). There are 13 residues in the CDR3. Germline V gene data show CDR1 as MNHEY and CDR2 as SVGAGI. The V gene lost 6 bases and the J gene lost 4 bases, with 10 bases spanning the gap. In DNA, the CDR3 is TGTGCCAGCAGCAGGGGTGGAAATCAGCCCCAGCATTTT. Protein product: CASSRGGNQPQHF.

This rearrangement joins TRBV28 to TRBJ2-5; the match to TRBD2 covers 10 bases. Gene TRBJ2-7 matches the end of the DNA better, so the J call may be wrong. Germline CDR1 is MDHEN and CDR2 is SYDVKM. The CDR3 length is 18 residues. As DNA, the CDR3 is TGTGCCAGCAGTTTCTCCCCTAGCGGGGGACCCAGCTCCTACGAGCAGTACTTC. This codes for CASSFSPSGGPSSYEQYF.

This clone has just a few counts. The chain combines TRBV5-1 with TRBJ2-7; the match to TRBD1 covers 7 bases. The CDR3 spans 14 residues. From germline, CDR1 is SGHRS and CDR2 YFSETQ. V lost 1 base, J lost 2 bases, and 3 bases stayed unmatched. The CDR3 nucleotides read TGCGCCAGCAGCTTGAGGGGGCCGACCTACGAGCAGTACTTC. It encodes CASSLRGPTYEQYF.

This rearrangement joins TRBV7-2 to TRBJ2-3; no reliable D call. Trimming cost V 3 bases and J 5 bases, with 9 bases left between them. This CDR3 comprises 13 residues. CDR1 and CDR2 from the germline V gene are SGHTA and FQGNSA. Here the CDR3 DNA reads TGTGCCAGCAGCTTCTATCCGGGAGATACGCAGTATTTT. It encodes CASSFYPGDTQYF.

The chain is built from TRBV6-5 and TRBJ2-3; D is unresolved. The V and J ends lost 6 bases and 0 bases respectively, with 10 bases between them. The CDR3 sequence is 14 residues long. Germline values: CDR1 MNHEY, CDR2 SVGAGI. The CDR3 loop is CASSPILSTDTQYF. The CDR3 region has the DNA TGTGCCAGCAGCCCCATCCTAAGCACAGATACGCAGTATTTT.

The rearrangement links TRBV12-2 to TRBJ2-2; the table gives TRBD2 as D, unverified against the DNA. TRBV12-2 is a pseudogene. The length of the CDR3 is 15 residues. CDR3 in amino acids: CASRTGLGNTGELFF. The CDR3, as DNA: TGTGCAAGTCGCACGGGACTAGGGAACACCGGGGAGCTGTTTTTT.

This chain uses TRBV6-1 with TRBJ1-2; D unresolved. Per germline, CDR1 MNHNS and CDR2 SASEGT. The CDR3 has 12 residues. Trimming removed 10 bases from V and 4 bases from J, with 13 bases in between. The CDR3 region has the DNA TGTGCCACCTATGTGCTAACCTATGGCTACACCTTC. Translated: CATYVLTYGYTF.

The CDR3 here is CAGIFEDEKLFF. The CDR3 nucleotides are TGTGCCGGTATATTTGAGGATGAAAAACTGTTTTTT. The chain recombines TRBV5-5 with TRBJ1-4, with D uncertain. Germline CDR1 reads SGHKS; CDR2 reads YYEKEE (reference sequence). This CDR3 has 12 residues. Trimming stripped 10 bases from V and 6 bases from J, with 13 bases between.

The CDR3 DNA follows: TGTGCCAGCAGCTTACAGGGGGCAGCCTACAATGAGCAGTTCTTC. This translates into CASSLQGAAYNEQFF. The chain is built from TRBV5-8 and TRBJ2-1; 9 nucleotides match TRBD1. This CDR3 region has 15 residues. With 2 bases clipped from V and 2 bases from J, the junction kept 2 bases outside the gene matches. Germline CDR1 is SGHTS and CDR2 is YDEGEE.

The rearrangement joins TRBV10-2 to TRBJ1-3; D uncertain. The CDR3 is made up of 14 amino acids. The V end was cut by 2 bases, the J end by 0 bases, with 5 bases between. Germline CDR1 is WSHSY and CDR2 is SAAADI. In DNA, the CDR3 is TGCGCCAGCAGTGAGCATACCTCTGGAAACACCATATATTTT. Encoded protein: CASSEHTSGNTIYF.

The CDR3 DNA sequence: TGTGCCAGTAGTATGGCTAGCGCGGGAAGAGAGACCCAGTACTTC. As protein: CASSMASAGRETQYF. The chain employs TRBV19 and TRBJ2-5; D possibly corresponds to TRBD2 (6 bases). V lost 3 bases to trimming and J lost 4 bases, with 15 bases between them. Germline V gives CDR1 LNHDA, CDR2 SQIVND (reference sequence). This CDR3 has 15 residues.

V gene TRBV9 combines with J gene TRBJ2-7; 9 bases map to TRBD2. The CDR3 has 14 amino acids. Germline assignment: CDR1 SGDLS and CDR2 YYNGEE. After removal of 2 bases from V and 4 bases from J, the junction contained 4 bases not matched to a gene. CDR3 sequence: CASSVGGRAYEQYF. In DNA, the CDR3 is TGTGCCAGCAGCGTGGGCGGGAGGGCTTACGAGCAGTACTTC. Based on the CDR3 plus reference TRBV9 and TRBJ2-7, the full variable domain is DSGVTQTPKHLITATGQRVTLRCSPRSGDLSVYWYQQSLDQGLQFLIQYYNGEERAKGNILERFSAQQFPDLHSELNLSSLELGDSALYFCASSVGGRAYEQYFGPGTRLTVT.

The rearrangement links TRBV27 to TRBJ2-5; 12 bases match TRBD2. Germline loops: CDR1 MNHEY, CDR2 SMNVEV (reference sequence). Trimming cost V 4 bases and J 5 bases; bases outside gene matches: 14. The CDR3 spans 18 residues. The chain's CDR3 is CASSSQTSGGLEGETQYF. Written as DNA, the CDR3 is TGTGCCAGCAGTTCCCAGACTAGCGGGGGCCTCGAGGGGGAGACCCAGTACTTC.

The chain recombines TRBV2 with TRBJ2-1; D not certain. This CDR3 has 10 residues. Germline V CDR1 and CDR2: SNHLY, FYNNEI. V gave up 7 bases and J gave up 7 bases, with 5 bases separating them. The CDR3 here is CASMRNEQFF. In DNA form, the CDR3 reads TGTGCCAGCATGAGGAATGAGCAGTTCTTC.